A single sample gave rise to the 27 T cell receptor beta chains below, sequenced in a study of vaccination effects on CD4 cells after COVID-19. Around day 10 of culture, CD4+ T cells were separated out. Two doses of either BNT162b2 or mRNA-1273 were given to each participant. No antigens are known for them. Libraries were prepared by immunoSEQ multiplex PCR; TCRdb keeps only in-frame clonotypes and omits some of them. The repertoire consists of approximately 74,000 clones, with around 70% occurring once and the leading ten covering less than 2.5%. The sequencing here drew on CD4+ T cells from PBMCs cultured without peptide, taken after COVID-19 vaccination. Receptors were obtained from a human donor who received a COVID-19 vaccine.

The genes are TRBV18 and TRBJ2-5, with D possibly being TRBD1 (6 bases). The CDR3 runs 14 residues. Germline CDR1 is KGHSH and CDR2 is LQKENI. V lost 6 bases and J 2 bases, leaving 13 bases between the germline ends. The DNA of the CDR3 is TGTGCCAGCTCTCGCAGGGGTAGTCAAGAGACCCAGTACTTC. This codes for CASSRRGSQETQYF.

CDR3 in amino acids: CASSLGGLLYGYTF. In nucleotides, the CDR3 is TGCGCCAGCAGCTTGGGAGGGTTGCTCTATGGCTACACCTTC. This chain joins TRBV5-1 and TRBJ1-2; D is uncertain. The CDR3 is 14 amino acids. Germline V gene data show CDR1 as SGHRS and CDR2 as YFSETQ. V shed 0 bases and J shed 4 bases, with 10 bases lying between them.

CDR3: CASSLEPGRAKNIQYF. Written as DNA, the CDR3 is TGCGCCAGCAGCTTGGAGCCAGGTCGAGCCAAAAACATTCAGTACTTC. The chain has TRBV5-1 and TRBJ2-4, with D hard to call. Germline assignment: CDR1 SGHRS and CDR2 YFSETQ. Between the trimmed V and J ends, which lost 0 bases and 0 bases, there was a span of 10 bases. The CDR3 contains 16 residues.

The CDR3 is CASWGRQGLGSGNQPQHF. The CDR3 DNA is TGTGCCAGCTGGGGCCGGCAGGGTTTGGGGTCGGGCAATCAGCCCCAGCATTTT. The J gene is TRBJ1-5, the V gene TRBV28; D possibly corresponds to TRBD1 (5 bases). From germline, CDR1 is MDHEN and CDR2 SYDVKM. The CDR3 has 18 residues. Between the trimmed V and J ends, which lost 8 bases and 2 bases, there was a span of 25 bases.

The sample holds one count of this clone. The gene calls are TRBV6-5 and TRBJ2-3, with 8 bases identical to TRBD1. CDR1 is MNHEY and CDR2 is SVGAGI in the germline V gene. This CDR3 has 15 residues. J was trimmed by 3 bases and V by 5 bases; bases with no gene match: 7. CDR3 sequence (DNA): TGTGCCAGCAGTAGACGACAGGGGACGACAGATACGCAGTATTTT. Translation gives CASSRRQGTTDTQYF.

CDR3 residues: CASSLPGPNYGYTF. The CDR3 region has the DNA TGTGCCAGCAGTCTTCCGGGACCCAACTATGGCTACACCTTC. The V and J genes are TRBV6-6 and TRBJ1-2, with D possibly TRBD1 on 5 matching bases. V lost 5 bases and J 2 bases, leaving 12 bases between the germline ends. CDR1 is MNHNY and CDR2 is SVGAGI in the germline V gene (reference sequence). The CDR3 extends over 14 amino acids.

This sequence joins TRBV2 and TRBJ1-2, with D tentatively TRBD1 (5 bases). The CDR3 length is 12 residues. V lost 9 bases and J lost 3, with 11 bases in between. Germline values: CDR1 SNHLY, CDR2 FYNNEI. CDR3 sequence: CASIQGYYGYTF. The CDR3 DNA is TGTGCCAGTATCCAGGGTTACTATGGCTACACCTTC. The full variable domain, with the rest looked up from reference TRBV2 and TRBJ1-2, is EPEVTQTPSHQVTQMGQEVILRCVPISNHLYFYWYRQILGQKVEFLVSFYNNEISEKSEIFDDQFSVERPDGSNFTLKIRSTKLEDSAMYFCASIQGYYGYTFGSGTRLTVV.

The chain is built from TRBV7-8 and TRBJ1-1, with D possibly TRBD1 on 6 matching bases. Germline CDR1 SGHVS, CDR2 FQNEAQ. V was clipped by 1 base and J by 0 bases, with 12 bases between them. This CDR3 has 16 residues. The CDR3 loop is CASSLVGAGMNTEAFF. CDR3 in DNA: TGTGCCAGCAGCTTAGTGGGGGCGGGAATGAACACTGAAGCTTTCTTT.

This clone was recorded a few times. The CDR3 protein is CASSMKNRGTEAFF. CDR3 DNA: TGTGCCAGCAGTATGAAAAACAGAGGGACTGAAGCTTTCTTT. The chain couples TRBV2 to TRBJ1-1; D not resolved. The length of the CDR3 is 14 residues. CDR1 and CDR2 from the germline V gene are SNHLY and FYNNEI. The germline V and J ends were trimmed by 5 bases and 5 bases, with 15 bases remaining between them.

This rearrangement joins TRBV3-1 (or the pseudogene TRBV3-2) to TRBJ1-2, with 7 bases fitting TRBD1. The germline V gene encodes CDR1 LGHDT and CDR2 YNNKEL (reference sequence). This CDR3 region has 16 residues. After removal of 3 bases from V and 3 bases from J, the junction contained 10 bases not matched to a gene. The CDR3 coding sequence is TGTGCCAGCAGCCAGTTAGACAGGGTTGGGTACTATGGCTACACCTTC. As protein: CASSQLDRVGYYGYTF.

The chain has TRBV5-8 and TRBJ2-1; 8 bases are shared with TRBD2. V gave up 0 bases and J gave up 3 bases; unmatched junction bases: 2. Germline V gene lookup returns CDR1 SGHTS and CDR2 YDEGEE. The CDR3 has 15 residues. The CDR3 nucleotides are TGTGCCAGCAGCTTGGGGCTAGCGGGCTACAATGAGCAGTTCTTC. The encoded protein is CASSLGLAGYNEQFF.

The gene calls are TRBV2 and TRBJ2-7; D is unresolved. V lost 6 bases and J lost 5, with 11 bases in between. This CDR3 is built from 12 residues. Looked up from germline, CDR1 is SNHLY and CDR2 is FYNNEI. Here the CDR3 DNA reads TGTGCCAGCAGGATTCAGGTTAACGAGCAGTACGTC. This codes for CASRIQVNEQYV.

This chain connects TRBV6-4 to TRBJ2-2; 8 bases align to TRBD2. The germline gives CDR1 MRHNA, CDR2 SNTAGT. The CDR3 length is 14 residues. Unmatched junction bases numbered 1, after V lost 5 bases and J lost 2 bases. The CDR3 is CASSSGGNTGELFF. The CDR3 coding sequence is TGTGCCAGCAGTAGCGGGGGAAACACCGGGGAGCTGTTTTTT.

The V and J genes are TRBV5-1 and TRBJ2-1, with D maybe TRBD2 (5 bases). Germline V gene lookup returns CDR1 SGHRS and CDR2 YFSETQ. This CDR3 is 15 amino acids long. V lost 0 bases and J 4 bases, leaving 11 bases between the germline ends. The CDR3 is CASSLADPGYNEQFF. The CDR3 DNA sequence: TGCGCCAGCAGCTTGGCTGACCCGGGGTACAATGAGCAGTTCTTC. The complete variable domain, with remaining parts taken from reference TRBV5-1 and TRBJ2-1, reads KAGVTQTPRYLIKTRGQQVTLSCSPISGHRSVSWYQQTPGQGLQFLFEYFSETQRNKGNFPGRFSGRQFSNSRSEMNVSTLELGDSALYLCASSLADPGYNEQFFGPGTRLTVL.

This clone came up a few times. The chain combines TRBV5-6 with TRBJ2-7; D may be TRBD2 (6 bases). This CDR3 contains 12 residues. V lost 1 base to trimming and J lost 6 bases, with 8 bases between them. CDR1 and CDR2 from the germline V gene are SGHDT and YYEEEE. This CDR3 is CASSLLGGEQYV. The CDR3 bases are TGTGCCAGCAGCTTGCTCGGGGGCGAGCAGTACGTC.

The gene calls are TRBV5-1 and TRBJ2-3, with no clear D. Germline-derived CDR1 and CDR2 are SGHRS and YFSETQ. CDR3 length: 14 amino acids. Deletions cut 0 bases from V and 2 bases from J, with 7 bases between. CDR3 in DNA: TGCGCCAGCAGCTTGGCCGGAGTCACAGATACGCAGTATTTT. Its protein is CASSLAGVTDTQYF.

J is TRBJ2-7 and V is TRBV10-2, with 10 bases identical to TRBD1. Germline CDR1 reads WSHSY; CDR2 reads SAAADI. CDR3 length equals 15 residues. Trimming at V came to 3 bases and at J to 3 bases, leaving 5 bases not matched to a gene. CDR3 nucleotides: TGCGCCAGCAGTGACCCGGGACAGGGGTACTACGAGCAGTACGTC. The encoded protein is CASSDPGQGYYEQYV.

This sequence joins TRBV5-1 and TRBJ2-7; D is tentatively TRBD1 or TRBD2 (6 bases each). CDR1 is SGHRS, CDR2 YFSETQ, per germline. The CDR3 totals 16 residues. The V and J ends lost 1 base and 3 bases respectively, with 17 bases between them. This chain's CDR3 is CASSLCWGALHYEQYV. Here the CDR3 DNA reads TGCGCCAGCAGCTTGTGTTGGGGGGCGCTCCACTACGAGCAGTACGTC.

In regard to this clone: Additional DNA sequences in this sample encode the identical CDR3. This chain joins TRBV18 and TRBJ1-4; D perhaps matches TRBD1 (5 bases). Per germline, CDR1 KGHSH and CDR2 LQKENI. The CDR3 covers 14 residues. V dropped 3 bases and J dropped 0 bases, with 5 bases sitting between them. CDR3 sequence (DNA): TGTGCCAGCTCACCGGGGGCAACTAATGAAAAACTGTTTTTT. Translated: CASSPGATNEKLFF.

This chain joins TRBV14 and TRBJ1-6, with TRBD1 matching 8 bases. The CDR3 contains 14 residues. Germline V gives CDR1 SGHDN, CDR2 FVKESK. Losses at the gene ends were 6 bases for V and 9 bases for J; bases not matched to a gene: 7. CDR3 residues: CASSPGTGASPLHF. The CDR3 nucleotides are TGTGCCAGCAGTCCCGGGACAGGCGCTTCACCCCTCCACTTT.

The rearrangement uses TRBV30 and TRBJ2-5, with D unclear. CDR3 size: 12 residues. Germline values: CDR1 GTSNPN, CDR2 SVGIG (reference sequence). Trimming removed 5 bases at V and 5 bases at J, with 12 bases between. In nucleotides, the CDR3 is TGTGCCTGGTCCTTCGCGGTCGAGACCCAGTACTTC. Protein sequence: CAWSFAVETQYF.

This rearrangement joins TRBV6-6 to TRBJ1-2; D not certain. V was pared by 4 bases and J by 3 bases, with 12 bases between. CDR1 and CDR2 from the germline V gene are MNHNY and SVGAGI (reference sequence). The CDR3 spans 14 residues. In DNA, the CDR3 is TGTGCCAGCAGTTCCTGGCGTCCGGACTATGGCTACACCTTC. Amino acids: CASSSWRPDYGYTF.

The CDR3 sequence: CASRLAGGTDTQYF. The CDR3 DNA reads as TGTGCCAGCAGGCTAGCGGGAGGCACAGATACGCAGTATTTT. The chain combines TRBV7-3 with TRBJ2-3, with 10 bases matching TRBD2. Trimming at V came to 6 bases and at J to 1 base, leaving 1 base not matched to a gene. CDR3 length: 14 residues. Germline V gene sequence: CDR1 SGHTA, CDR2 FQGTGA.

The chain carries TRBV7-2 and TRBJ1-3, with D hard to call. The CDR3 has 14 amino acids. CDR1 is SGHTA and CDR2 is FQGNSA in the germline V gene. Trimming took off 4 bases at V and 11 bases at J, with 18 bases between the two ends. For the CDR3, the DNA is TGTGCCAGCAGCTCAGCATTTATGGTGGGTGCCATATATTTT. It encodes CASSSAFMVGAIYF.

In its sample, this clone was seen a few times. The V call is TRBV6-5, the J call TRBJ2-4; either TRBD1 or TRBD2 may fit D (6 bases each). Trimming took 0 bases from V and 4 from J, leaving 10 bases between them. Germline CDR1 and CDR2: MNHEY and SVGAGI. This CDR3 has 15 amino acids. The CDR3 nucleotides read TGTGCCAGCAGTTACTCCAGGGGAGGAAAAAACATTCAGTACTTC. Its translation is CASSYSRGGKNIQYF.

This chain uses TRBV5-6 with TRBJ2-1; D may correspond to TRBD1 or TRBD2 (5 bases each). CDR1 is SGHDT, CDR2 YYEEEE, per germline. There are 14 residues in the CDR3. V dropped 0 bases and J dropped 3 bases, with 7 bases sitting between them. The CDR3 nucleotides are TGTGCCAGCAGCTTGGGGGGGTTCTACAATGAGCAGTTCTTC. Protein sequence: CASSLGGFYNEQFF. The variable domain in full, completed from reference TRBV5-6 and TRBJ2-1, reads DAGVTQSPTHLIKTRGQQVTLRCSPKSGHDTVSWYQQALGQGPQFIFQYYEEEERQRGNFPDRFSGHQFPNYSSELNVNALLLGDSALYLCASSLGGFYNEQFFGPGTRLTVL.

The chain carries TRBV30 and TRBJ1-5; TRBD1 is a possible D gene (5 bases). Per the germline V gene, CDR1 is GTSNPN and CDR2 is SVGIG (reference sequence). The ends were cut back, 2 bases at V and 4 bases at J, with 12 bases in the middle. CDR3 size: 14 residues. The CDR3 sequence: CAWSRGTYNQPQHF. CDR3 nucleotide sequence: TGTGCCTGGAGTAGGGGAACCTATAATCAGCCCCAGCATTTT. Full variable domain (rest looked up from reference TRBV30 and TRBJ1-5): SQTIHQWPATLVQPVGSPLSLECTVEGTSNPNLYWYRQAAGRGLQLLFYSVGIGQISSEVPQNLSASRPQDRQFILSSKKLLLSDSGFYLCAWSRGTYNQPQHFGDGTRLSIL.